The present T cell receptor beta chain was sequenced within a study of T cell changes during pregnancy in multiple sclerosis. TCRdb's copy holds only in-frame clones and misses some; the assay was immunoSEQ multiplex PCR. The sample has 50,000 to 65,000 clones; about 91% are singletons. Germline values: CDR1 LGHNA, CDR2 YNFKEQ. The CDR3 is 13 residues long. Trimming pared 6 bases from V and 2 bases from J, leaving 10 bases between. V and J are TRBV4-2 and TRBJ1-2; no firm D call. The sequencing here drew on peripheral blood, taken in the first trimester of pregnancy. This clonotype was obtained from a female donor with multiple sclerosis, enrolled in a pregnancy study. CDR3 sequence reads: CASSKQPNYGYTF. In DNA, the CDR3 is TGTGCCAGCAGTAAACAGCCGAACTATGGCTACACCTTC.